This entry is about one T cell receptor beta chain. Trimming took 6 bases from V and 1 from J, leaving 12 bases between them. Germline CDR1 reads MNHEY; CDR2 reads SVGAGI. The CDR3 length is 15 residues. The sample comes from a study of control samples from healthy donors and cancer patients. The data were produced by immunoSEQ multiplex PCR, yet TCRdb's version contains in-frame clones alone and is incomplete. This sample has about 160,000 clones, with around 94% found just once. Sequenced: PBMCs. The TCR comes from a man aged 60-69 years with colorectal cancer. The V gene is TRBV6-5, the J gene TRBJ1-4, with D maybe TRBD1 (6 bases). For the CDR3, the DNA is TGTGCCAGCAGAGGACAGTACGGAACTAATGAAAAACTGTTTTTT. It specifies CASRGQYGTNEKLFF.